The subject of this entry is one TCR beta chain. The sample originates from a study of blood T cell repertoires in COVID-19. Overall study: COVID-19 samples from acute and convalescent phases originated in the United States, Italy and Spain.

The CDR3 is made up of 16 amino acids. V lost 0 bases to trimming and J lost 8 bases; unmatched junction nucleotides: 6. Germline V gene lookup returns CDR1 MNHEY and CDR2 SVGAGI. Per the study methods: Quantification of nucleated cells was approximated via reference gene primer amplification. Some clones are missing from TCRdb's copy, which holds only in-frame ones; the method was immunoSEQ multiplex PCR. The D gene and trimming were derived from the DNA, and the V and J assignments and clone size from that table. The sample contains over 100,000 clones, 80% to 90% of which appear only once. Input material: peripheral blood. The sequence was obtained from a man aged 35 to 55 with active or convalescent COVID-19. The chain links TRBV6-5 to TRBJ2-1; 11 nucleotides agree with TRBD2. The CDR3 nucleotides are TGTGCCAGCAGTTACTCAAGCCTAGCGGGGGGCCATGAGCAGTTCTTC. Encoded protein: CASSYSSLAGGHEQFF.